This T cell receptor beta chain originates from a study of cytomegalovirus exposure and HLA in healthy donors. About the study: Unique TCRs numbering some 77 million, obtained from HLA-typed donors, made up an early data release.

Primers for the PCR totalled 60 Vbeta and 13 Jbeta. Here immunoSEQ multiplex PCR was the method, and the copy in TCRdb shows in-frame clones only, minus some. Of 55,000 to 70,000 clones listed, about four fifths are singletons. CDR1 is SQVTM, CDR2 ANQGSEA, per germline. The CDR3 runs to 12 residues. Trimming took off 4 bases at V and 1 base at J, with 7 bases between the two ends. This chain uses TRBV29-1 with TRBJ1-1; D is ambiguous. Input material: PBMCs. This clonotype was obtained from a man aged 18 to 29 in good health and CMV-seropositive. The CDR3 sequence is CSVVLGNTEAFF. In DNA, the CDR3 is TGCAGCGTTGTACTTGGGAACACTGAAGCTTTCTTT.